The entry that follows covers one T cell receptor (beta chain) sequence. Its antigen remains undetermined. There are no base qualities to consult, and no much larger clone falls within one base. V drops 0 bases and J drops 7 bases, leaving 16 bases in between. CDR1 and CDR2, looked up from the germline V gene, are SGDLS and YYNGEE. The CDR3 covers 15 residues, taking in both the cysteine and the phenylalanine. The only DNA kept is the CDR3, 45 bases in frame from the first base. TCRbeta CDR3 regions were amplified from genomic DNA by means of the immunoSEQ Assay, a bias-controlled multiplex PCR. Per the original workflow: The number of nucleated cells in each sample was estimated by amplification of reference gene primers within the assay. Sequence reads were collapsed and filtered to measure the absolute abundance of every unique TCRbeta CDR3 rearrangement. For each sample, productive Simpson clonality was calculated as the square root of Simpson's diversity index across productive rearrangements. Here the immuneACCESS table is served through TCRdb, limited to in-frame sequences with V and J called. Missing clones are a known gap in these copies; in checked studies unresolved V genes cover under half, and the rest lacks a known reason. V and J calls and clone size are those listed in that table; D and trimming were worked out from the DNA. A total of over 350,000 clones appear in this sample, about 85% of them only once. Almost 2% of the sample is held by the ten biggest clonotypes.

The data were taken from a study of blood T cell repertoires in COVID-19 (dated by TCRdb to about 2020). About the full investigation: Collaborator samples came from the United States, Italy and Spain and covered acute and convalescent phases of COVID-19. The material from the prospective study consisted of cDNA or gDNA derived from T cells, B-cell-depleted T cells, or PBMCs. Subjects who had been exposed to COVID-19, were actively infected with it, or had recovered from it provided the deeply sampled blood TCRbeta repertoires that made up the dataset. A freely available public database, intended as a resource for researchers studying the immune response to SARS-CoV-2, is where the repertoires were released. The samples were drawn from two sources: the first 160 participants of the ongoing ImmuneRACE study, and 950 to 1,500 subjects contributed by 6 global collaborators. A de-identified subject ID, COVID-19 status, age in years and sex were almost always included in the sample metadata. Where HLA class I and class II types were available, the types were taken from metadata supplied by the sample provider, not from assay-based typing.

Results and caveats for the whole study, not just this receptor: Clinical and demographic metadata were provided uncurated, with the amount varying by source and participant.

Participants in the prospective study were aged roughly 18 to 95 years, lived in about two dozen United States geographic areas, and enrolled through a virtual design. In the prospective study, cohorts were assigned on the basis of participant-reported clinical history obtained from a screening survey and a study questionnaire. In the prospective study, mobile phlebotomists collected whole blood, serum and a nasopharyngeal or oropharyngeal swab from each participant. Over an approximately two-month period, participants in the prospective study had the option of providing additional blood draws and questionnaires. Prospective study blood samples were shipped either frozen or at room temperature before DNA extraction.

Material: PBMCs or T cells enriched from blood (not recorded which). This clonotype originated in a woman between 18 and 29 years old with acute COVID-19. The chain joins TRBV9 to TRBJ2-5; TRBD1 is a possible D gene, resting on 6 matching bases. In nucleotide form, the sequence is TGTGCCAGCAGCGTAGCGTCGGTGTTAGGGGGGACCCAGTACTTC. It is translated as CASSVASVLGGTQYF.